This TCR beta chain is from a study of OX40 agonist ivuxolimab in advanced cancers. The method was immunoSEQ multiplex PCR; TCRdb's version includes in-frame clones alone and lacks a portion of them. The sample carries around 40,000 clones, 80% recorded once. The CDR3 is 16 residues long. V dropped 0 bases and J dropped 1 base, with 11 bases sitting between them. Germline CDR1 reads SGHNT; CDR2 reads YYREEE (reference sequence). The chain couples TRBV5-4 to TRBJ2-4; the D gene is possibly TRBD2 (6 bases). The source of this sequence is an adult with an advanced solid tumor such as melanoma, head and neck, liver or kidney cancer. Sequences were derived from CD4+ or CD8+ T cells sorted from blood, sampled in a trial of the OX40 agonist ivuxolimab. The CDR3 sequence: CASSLGGTSAKNIQYF. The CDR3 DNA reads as TGTGCCAGCAGCTTGGGGGGGACTTCGGCCAAAAACATTCAGTACTTC.